The sequence of this TCR beta chain was determined in a study of CD8 T cells in Susac syndrome. The CDR3 length is 15 residues. Germline-derived CDR1 and CDR2 are SNHLY and FYNNEI. Trimming pared 6 bases from V and 0 bases from J, leaving 11 bases between. Reverse transcription used roughly 0.5 to 1 ug RNA and random hexamers. Amplification of TCR beta CDR3 spanned 54 Vbeta and 13 Jbeta via immunoSEQ multiplex PCR. TCRdb re-called the immunoSEQ multiplex PCR reads through MiXCR, storing one row per CDR3 protein. The sample records some 120,000 distinct CDR3 sequences, nearly 95% being singletons. The V and J genes are TRBV2 and TRBJ2-2, with a weak D call TRBD2 (5 bases). This TCR was recovered from a human donor in good health. Material: CD4+ T cells from PBMCs. Written as DNA, the CDR3 is TGTGCCAGCAGGACGGAGCGGACGAACACCGGGGAGCTGTTTTTT. As protein: CASRTERTNTGELFF.